The next 4 T cell receptor beta chains were all read from a single sample in a study of T-cell memory formation after mild COVID-19. TCRdb used MiXCR to reprocess the 5' RACE reads, holding one entry per CDR3 protein. The sample yields tens of thousands of distinct CDR3 sequences, 16% seen once. The sequenced sample was PBMCs or a T cell subset sorted from them (not recorded which). The receptors here all came from an adult woman who had mild COVID-19 (a few samples of this study predate the infection). Cell type and time point are not known.

This clonotype was detected a few times. This rearrangement joins TRBV6-2 or TRBV6-3 to TRBJ2-1; 8 nucleotides align to TRBD2. The V segment lost 4 bases and the J segment 8 bases; nucleotides outside the gene matches: 7. The V gene's germline CDR1 is MNHEY and CDR2 SVGEGT. This CDR3 is built from 14 residues. CDR3 bases: TGTGCCAGCAGTTGGGGACTAGTGGTCGATGAGCAGTTCTTC. This encodes CASSWGLVVDEQFF.

By proportion, this clonotype is medium-sized (0.01 to 0.1%). The chain joins TRBV11-2 to TRBJ2-7; TRBD2 aligns across 9 bases. The germline gives CDR1 SGHAT, CDR2 FQNNGV. The CDR3 runs to 15 residues. V was clipped by 4 bases and J by 5 bases; unmatched bases: 9. The CDR3 region has the DNA TGTGCCAGCAGCTCACCTATAGCGGGAGTCCACGAGCAGTACTTC. This translates into CASSSPIAGVHEQYF.

The chain is built from TRBV7-8 and TRBJ2-7; the D is unclear. CDR1 and CDR2 (germline): SGHVS, FQNEAQ. The CDR3 contains 12 residues. V lost 4 bases and J lost 3, with 7 bases in between. The CDR3 loop reads CASSSSFYEQYF. The CDR3 DNA reads TGTGCCAGCAGCTCTTCTTTCTACGAGCAGTACTTC. Based on the CDR3 plus reference TRBV7-8 and TRBJ2-7, the full variable domain is GAGVSQSPRYKVAKRGQDVALRCDPISGHVSLFWYQQALGQGPEFLTYFQNEAQLDKSGLPSDRFFAERPEGSVSTLKIQRTQQEDSAVYLCASSSSFYEQYFGPGTRLTVT.

This chain connects TRBV7-9 to TRBJ2-1; 7 bases map to TRBD1. Germline CDR1 reads SEHNR; CDR2 reads FQNEAQ (reference sequence). J gave up 2 bases and V 5 bases, and 3 bases lay outside the gene matches. The CDR3 runs 14 residues. CDR3 loop: CASSETGTYNEQFF. CDR3 DNA sequence: TGTGCCAGCAGCGAGACAGGGACCTACAATGAGCAGTTCTTC.